Each of the 20 T cell receptor beta chains below was sequenced from the same sample in a study of cytotoxic CD8 clonotypes in ibrutinib-treated CLL. Sequencing used immunoSEQ multiplex PCR; TCRdb keeps in-frame clones, though not all of them. The sample has roughly 300,000 clones; more than 70% are singletons. The sample here was PBMCs, taken at disease progression, from a patient treated with ibrutinib. These receptors were taken from a human donor with chronic lymphocytic leukemia.

This clone was detected once. The chain recombines TRBV9 with TRBJ1-3; TRBD1 might be the D (5 bases). V dropped 0 bases and J dropped 8 bases, with 9 bases sitting between them. The CDR3 sequence is 13 residues long. In germline, CDR1 is SGDLS, CDR2 YYNGEE. CDR3 residues: CASSVAQADTIYF. In DNA, the CDR3 is TGTGCCAGCAGCGTAGCACAGGCTGACACCATATATTTT.

This clone was picked up a small number of times. V and J are TRBV5-1 and TRBJ1-1; no clear D gene. The CDR3 is 15 residues long. The germline V and J ends were trimmed by 0 bases and 7 bases, with 16 bases remaining between them. CDR1 SGHRS and CDR2 YFSETQ come from the germline V gene. The CDR3 DNA sequence: TGCGCCAGCAGCTTGGGAATGGCAGGTACCTTTGAAGCTTTCTTT. Translated: CASSLGMAGTFEAFF.

The chain employs TRBV29-1 and TRBJ1-1; the D gene is possibly TRBD1 (5 bases). The CDR3 spans 11 residues. With 4 bases removed from V and 11 bases from J, the gap between germline ends came to 14 bases. In germline, CDR1 is SQVTM, CDR2 ANQGSEA. The DNA of the CDR3 is TGCAGCGTTGGAGGCAGGGAGATGGCTTTCTTT. It yields the protein CSVGGREMAFF.

The chain has TRBV18 and TRBJ1-2; tentative D call: TRBD1 (5 bases). In germline, CDR1 is KGHSH, CDR2 LQKENI. V lost 3 bases and J lost 7, with 9 bases in between. The CDR3 runs to 12 residues. The CDR3 here is CASSPQGFGYTF. CDR3 DNA sequence: TGTGCCAGCTCACCGCAGGGTTTTGGCTACACCTTC.

In its sample, this clone was seen a few times. The chain joins TRBV2 to TRBJ2-2; D is unresolved. V lost 5 bases, J lost 3 bases, and 7 bases lay in between. The CDR3 is 13 residues long. From germline, CDR1 is SNHLY and CDR2 FYNNEI. The CDR3 is CASSFLYTGELFF. DNA for the CDR3: TGTGCCAGCAGTTTTCTATACACCGGGGAGCTGTTTTTT. The entire variable domain, with the rest obtained from reference TRBV2 and TRBJ2-2, is as follows: EPEVTQTPSHQVTQMGQEVILRCVPISNHLYFYWYRQILGQKVEFLVSFYNNEISEKSEIFDDQFSVERPDGSNFTLKIRSTKLEDSAMYFCASSFLYTGELFFGEGSRLTVL.

The chain joins TRBV5-3 to TRBJ1-2, with unresolved D. TRBV5-3 is sorted into the ORF group, with uncertain function. The CDR3 length is 12 residues. V lost 4 bases and J lost 4, with 8 bases in between. The CDR3 DNA reads as TGTGCCAGAAGCCACGAGGGCTATGGCTACACCTTC. This sequence encodes CARSHEGYGYTF.

The chain recombines TRBV7-9 with TRBJ2-1; perhaps D is TRBD1 or TRBD2 (5 bases each). This CDR3 has 16 residues. Germline V CDR1 and CDR2: SEHNR, FQNEAQ (reference sequence). Trimming removed 5 bases at V and 1 base at J, with 15 bases between. CDR3 amino acids: CASSPSGARSYNEQFF. The CDR3 DNA sequence: TGTGCCAGCAGCCCGTCCGGGGCGCGTTCCTACAATGAGCAGTTCTTC.

The J gene is TRBJ2-3, the V gene TRBV25-1, with 8 positions matching TRBD2. J gave up 4 bases and V 6 bases, and 6 bases lay outside the gene matches. Germline CDR1 and CDR2: MGHDK and SYGVNS. The CDR3 length is 14 residues. The CDR3, as DNA: TGTGCCAGCAGCCGGACTAGCAAGGCAGATACGCAGTATTTT. It encodes CASSRTSKADTQYF.

V is TRBV10-1 and J is TRBJ2-1; 7 bases agree with TRBD2. The CDR3 loop spans 13 amino acids. The germline V gene encodes CDR1 WNHNN and CDR2 SYGVQD (reference sequence). V lost 7 bases, J lost 8 bases, and 8 bases stayed unmatched. For the CDR3, the DNA is TGCGCCAGCATTACGGTAGCGGGCTATGAGCAGTTCTTC. As protein: CASITVAGYEQFF.

J is TRBJ2-2 and V is TRBV28, with TRBD1 matching over 7 bases. Germline V gene data show CDR1 as MDHEN and CDR2 as SYDVKM. The CDR3 contains 14 residues. The ends lost 4 bases at V and 4 bases at J; junction bases unmatched: 3. The CDR3 coding sequence is TGTGCCAGCAGTTATCCAGGGGGCACCGGGGAGCTGTTTTTT. It codes for CASSYPGGTGELFF.

V is TRBV6-5 and J is TRBJ2-5, with D hard to call. There are 14 residues in the CDR3. CDR1 and CDR2 from the germline V gene are MNHEY and SVGAGI. The V gene lost 4 bases and the J gene lost 1 base, with 10 bases spanning the gap. The CDR3 loop is CASSFASSQETQYF. DNA for the CDR3: TGTGCCAGCAGTTTCGCCAGCAGCCAAGAGACCCAGTACTTC.

The rearrangement joins TRBV7-3 to TRBJ2-1; 7 nucleotides align to TRBD2. V lost 2 bases, J lost 5 bases, and 6 bases stayed unmatched. This CDR3 is 15 amino acids long. Germline CDR1 and CDR2: SGHTA and FQGTGA. The DNA for the CDR3 is TGTGCCAGCAGCTTATCCGGGGGGTCCAACAATGAGCAGTTCTTC. Translation gives CASSLSGGSNNEQFF.

This clone appeared a single time. This chain connects TRBV7-9 to TRBJ1-2; maybe TRBD1 (6 bases). The CDR3 consists of 14 residues. The germline V gene encodes CDR1 SEHNR and CDR2 FQNEAQ (reference sequence). V lost 10 bases to trimming and J lost 0 bases, with 15 bases between them. The CDR3 sequence: CANSREGANYGYTF. CDR3 coding DNA: TGTGCCAACTCTAGGGAGGGGGCTAACTATGGCTACACCTTC.

V gene TRBV12-1 combines with J gene TRBJ1-4. TRBV12-1 is a listed pseudogene. There are 15 residues in the CDR3. The CDR3 sequence is CASSCVEGGNEKLFF. The CDR3 DNA follows: TGTGCCAGCAGCTGTGTAGAGGGGGGGAATGAAAAACTGTTTTTT.

This sequence joins TRBV11-2 and TRBJ1-5, with D tentatively TRBD1 (5 bases). V was cut by 5 bases and J by 7 bases, with 21 bases left in between. In germline, CDR1 is SGHAT, CDR2 FQNNGV. The CDR3 has 16 residues. CDR3 bases: TGTGCCAGCAGCCCGAGTCTCGGGGCTCGGGGGCAGCCCCAGCATTTT. Protein sequence: CASSPSLGARGQPQHF.

The chain couples TRBV18 to TRBJ1-2; D unclear. The CDR3 spans 12 residues. Trimming took 3 bases from V and 3 from J, leaving 5 bases between them. The germline CDR1 and CDR2 sequences are KGHSH and LQKENI. This CDR3 reads CASSPEDYGYTF. CDR3 coding DNA: TGTGCCAGCTCACCGGAAGACTATGGCTACACCTTC.

This sequence joins TRBV6-5 and TRBJ2-7; TRBD1 agrees at 9 bases. CDR1 is MNHEY and CDR2 is SVGAGI in the germline V gene. V lost 7 bases to trimming and J lost 4 bases; unmatched junction nucleotides: 8. This CDR3 is built from 14 residues. The CDR3 DNA reads TGTGCCAGCACCCGGAGGACAGGGGTTTACGAGCAGTACTTC. This encodes CASTRRTGVYEQYF.

This clone appeared a few times. This rearrangement joins TRBV29-1 to TRBJ2-6; D remains unclear. The CDR3 consists of 13 residues. The V end lost 3 bases, the J end lost 2 bases, and 5 bases lay between the germline ends. Germline CDR1 is SQVTM and CDR2 is ANQGSEA. CDR3 residues: CSVELTGANVLTF. The CDR3 nucleotides read TGCAGCGTTGAGTTAACTGGGGCCAACGTCCTGACTTTC.

The chain combines TRBV2 with TRBJ1-2; weak D call: TRBD1 (6 bases). Germline V CDR1 and CDR2: SNHLY, FYNNEI. The CDR3 is 13 residues long. V shed 6 bases and J shed 3 bases, with 11 bases lying between them. In DNA form, the CDR3 reads TGTGCCAGCAGGGGTACAGGGTACTATGGCTACACCTTC. This translates into CASRGTGYYGYTF. The complete variable domain, with remaining parts taken from reference TRBV2 and TRBJ1-2, reads EPEVTQTPSHQVTQMGQEVILRCVPISNHLYFYWYRQILGQKVEFLVSFYNNEISEKSEIFDDQFSVERPDGSNFTLKIRSTKLEDSAMYFCASRGTGYYGYTFGSGTRLTVV.

This clone appeared a few times. The V and J genes are TRBV18 and TRBJ1-2; D perhaps matches TRBD1 (6 bases). V was pared by 3 bases and J by 5 bases, with 10 bases between. The CDR3 sequence is 13 residues long. Per germline, CDR1 KGHSH and CDR2 LQKENI. In nucleotides, the CDR3 is TGTGCCAGCTCACCGCAGGACAGTTATGGCTACACCTTC. Amino acids: CASSPQDSYGYTF.